This entry lists 9 T cell receptor beta chains sequenced from one sample in a study of technical replicates of blood from a handful of donors (dated by TCRdb to about 2017). The library came from the immunoSEQ multiplex PCR assay. The table comes from immuneACCESS by way of TCRdb, which keeps in-frame sequences with V and J called. Part of the clones is missing from these tables; in studies checked, under half for an unresolved V gene and the rest for unknown reasons. This sample gives about 83,000 clones in total; approximately 96% of them show up just once. About 0.31% of the sample is in the top ten clones. The sequencing input was T cells isolated from PBMCs. The origin of the receptors is a human donor in good health.

A single count supports this clone. V usage is TRBV19 and J usage is TRBJ2-3; a possible D gene is TRBD2 (6 bases). This CDR3 comprises 16 residues. Germline V gene sequence: CDR1 LNHDA, CDR2 SQIVND (reference sequence). V lost 6 bases to trimming and J lost 4 bases, with 20 bases between them. Here the CDR3 DNA reads TGTGCCAGTAGCCGAACGGGGTGGGGGGAGGCAGATACGCAGTATTTT. Translation: CASSRTGWGEADTQYF.

The V call is TRBV9, the J call TRBJ1-4; 7 bases are shared with TRBD1. This CDR3 region has 16 residues. CDR1 and CDR2 (germline): SGDLS, YYNGEE. With V trimmed by 1 base and J by 8 bases, 11 bases remained unmatched. The CDR3 bases are TGTGCCAGCAGCGTATCCGGGACAGCCCAGAGCGAAAAACTGTTTTTT. It is translated as CASSVSGTAQSEKLFF.

The chain uses TRBV10-3 and TRBJ1-1; D is perhaps TRBD1 (5 bases). Trimming took off 6 bases at V and 4 bases at J, with 18 bases between the two ends. Germline lookup yields CDR1 ENHRY and CDR2 SYGVKD. This CDR3 comprises 15 residues. In DNA form, the CDR3 reads TGTGCCATCAGGGGAATGAAAGGGGATTCCACTGAAGCTTTCTTT. Protein sequence: CAIRGMKGDSTEAFF.

The chain uses TRBV25-1 and TRBJ2-5, with D perhaps TRBD2 (5 bases). The CDR3 is 12 residues long. The germline gives CDR1 MGHDK, CDR2 SYGVNS. V was trimmed by 4 bases and J by 7 bases, leaving 10 bases between them. Here the CDR3 DNA reads TGTGCCAGCAGTGTATCGAGCGGGACCCAGTACTTC. Its translation is CASSVSSGTQYF.

The chain joins TRBV9 to TRBJ1-4, with D tentatively TRBD1 (5 bases). Deletions cut 2 bases from V and 7 bases from J, with 21 bases between. The CDR3 totals 17 residues. CDR1 and CDR2 (germline): SGDLS, YYNGEE. CDR3 loop: CASSVRQITGGSEKLFF. CDR3 nucleotide sequence: TGTGCCAGCAGCGTGCGACAGATTACTGGAGGGAGTGAAAAACTGTTTTTT.

The V and J genes are TRBV7-2 and TRBJ2-1; 13 positions agree with TRBD2. The V gene's germline CDR1 is SGHTA and CDR2 FQGNSA. Trimming at V came to 0 bases and at J to 3 bases, leaving 2 bases not matched to a gene. The CDR3 sequence is 17 residues long. CDR3 residues: CASSLAGTSGVYNEQFF. CDR3 nucleotides: TGTGCCAGCAGCTTAGCCGGGACTAGCGGGGTCTACAATGAGCAGTTCTTC.

The chain carries TRBV7-9 and TRBJ1-2, with 7 nucleotides matching TRBD1. The junction had 4 bases not matched to a gene; V was cut back by 1 base and J by 8 bases. The germline CDR1 and CDR2 sequences are SEHNR and FQNEAQ (reference sequence). The CDR3 sequence is 13 residues long. The CDR3 protein is CASSLGQGGGYTF. The DNA of the CDR3 is TGTGCCAGCAGCTTAGGACAGGGAGGCGGCTACACCTTC.

The chain links TRBV10-1 to TRBJ2-1, with 8 bases matching TRBD1. The trim removed 0 bases at V and 6 bases at J, leaving 1 base unmatched. Looked up from germline, CDR1 is WNHNN and CDR2 is SYGVQD (reference sequence). This CDR3 region has 14 residues. CDR3 nucleotide sequence: TGCGCCAGCAGTGAGTCGGGGACAGGCAATGAGCAGTTCTTC. This translates into CASSESGTGNEQFF.

The V gene is TRBV11-3, the J gene TRBJ2-1; the D gene is possibly TRBD2 (6 bases). Per germline, CDR1 SGHNT and CDR2 YENEEA. The CDR3 covers 14 residues. V lost 3 bases, J lost 0 bases, and 6 bases lay in between. The CDR3 DNA is TGTGCCAGCAGCTTGACTAGCTCCTACAATGAGCAGTTCTTC. It specifies CASSLTSSYNEQFF.